This T cell receptor (beta chain) appears in the sequencing data of a study of T cell changes during pregnancy in multiple sclerosis. Only in-frame clones appear in the TCRdb table, and some are missing; sequencing was by immunoSEQ multiplex PCR. The data contain around 36,000 clones, roughly 90% of them singletons. The CDR3 is 15 amino acids. Trimming cost V 1 base and J 4 bases; bases outside gene matches: 2. The germline gives CDR1 SGHVS, CDR2 FNYEAQ. This rearrangement joins TRBV7-6 to TRBJ1-5; 9 bases agree with TRBD1. This sequence was found in a female donor with multiple sclerosis, enrolled in a pregnancy study. The material sequenced was CD8+ T cells from peripheral blood mononuclear cells, taken in the first trimester of pregnancy. The CDR3 region is CASSLGDRVNQPQHF. DNA for the CDR3: TGTGCCAGCAGCTTAGGGGACAGGGTGAATCAGCCCCAGCATTTT. The full variable domain, rest sourced from reference TRBV7-6 and TRBJ1-5, is GAGVSQSPRYKVTKRGQDVALRCDPISGHVSLYWYRQALGQGPEFLTYFNYEAQQDKSGLPNDRFSAERPEGSISTLTIQRTEQRDSAMYRCASSLGDRVNQPQHFGDGTRLSIL.